This TCR beta chain was identified during a study of CD8+CD57+ T cells in acquired aplastic anemia. In regard to this clonotype: Its antigen is not known. An end of the junction differs from the germline gene, which may be a read error.

For CDR3 and TCR beta VDJ profiling, genomic DNA was the template used. In TCRdb, the reads were re-called with MiXCR into one record per CDR3 protein. The table lists 180,000 or so distinct CDR3 sequences, less than 60% of them singletons. Germline V lookup: CDR1 LGHDT, CDR2 YNNKEL (reference sequence). The CDR3 loop spans 15 amino acids. Only patients with CD8+CD57+ cell expansion on flow cytometry were chosen for sequencing. Regarding the study as a whole: Researchers report that about 29 CD8+ CDR3 sequences appeared in both patients and controls.

This chain connects TRBV3-1 to TRBJ1-1; 7 nucleotides align to TRBD1. Sequencing was done on a sample of sorted CD4+, CD8+, or CD8+CD57+ T cells (not recorded which) from PBMCs. This sequence was found in a human donor with aplastic anemia. The CDR3 loop reads CASSNPTGMNIEAFF. The DNA for the CDR3 is TGTGCCAGCAGCAACCCGACAGGGATGAACATTGAAGCTTTCTTT.